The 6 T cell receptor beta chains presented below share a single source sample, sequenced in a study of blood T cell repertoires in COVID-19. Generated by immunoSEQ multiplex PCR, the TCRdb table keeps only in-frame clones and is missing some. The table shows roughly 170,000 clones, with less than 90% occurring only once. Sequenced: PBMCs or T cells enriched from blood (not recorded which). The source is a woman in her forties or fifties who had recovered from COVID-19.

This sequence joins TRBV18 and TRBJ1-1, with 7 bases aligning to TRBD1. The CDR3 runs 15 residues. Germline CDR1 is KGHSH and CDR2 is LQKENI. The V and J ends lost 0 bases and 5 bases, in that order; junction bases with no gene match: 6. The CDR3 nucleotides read TGTGCCAGCTCACCACCGACACAGGGGAGGACTGAAGCTTTCTTT. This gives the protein CASSPPTQGRTEAFF.

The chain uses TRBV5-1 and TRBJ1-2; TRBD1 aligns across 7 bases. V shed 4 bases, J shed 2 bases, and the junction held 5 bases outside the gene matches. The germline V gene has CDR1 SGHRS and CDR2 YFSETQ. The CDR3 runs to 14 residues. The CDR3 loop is CASSNGQANYGYTF. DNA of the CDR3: TGCGCCAGCAGCAATGGACAGGCCAACTATGGCTACACCTTC.

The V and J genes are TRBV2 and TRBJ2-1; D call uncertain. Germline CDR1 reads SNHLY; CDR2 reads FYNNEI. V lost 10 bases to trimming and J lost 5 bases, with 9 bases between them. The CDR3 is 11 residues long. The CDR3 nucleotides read TGTGCCACCTCTTACAACAATGAGCAGTTCTTC. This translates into CATSYNNEQFF.

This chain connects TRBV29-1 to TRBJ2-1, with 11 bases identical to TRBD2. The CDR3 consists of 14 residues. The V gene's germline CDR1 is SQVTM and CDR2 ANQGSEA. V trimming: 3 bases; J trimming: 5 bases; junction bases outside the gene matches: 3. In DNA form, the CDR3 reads TGCAGCGTTGAGGGACTAGCGGAGAACAATGAGCAGTTCTTC. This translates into CSVEGLAENNEQFF.

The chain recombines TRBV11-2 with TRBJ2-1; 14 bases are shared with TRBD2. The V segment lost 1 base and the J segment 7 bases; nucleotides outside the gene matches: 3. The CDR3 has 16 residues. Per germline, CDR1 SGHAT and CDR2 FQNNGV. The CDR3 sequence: CASSLGTSGRINEQFF. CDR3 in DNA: TGTGCCAGCAGCTTAGGGACTAGCGGGAGGATTAATGAGCAGTTCTTC.

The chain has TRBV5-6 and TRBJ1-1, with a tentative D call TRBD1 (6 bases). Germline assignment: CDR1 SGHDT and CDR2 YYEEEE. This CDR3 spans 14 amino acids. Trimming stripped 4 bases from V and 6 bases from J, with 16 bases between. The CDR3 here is CASSLRRGHAEAFF. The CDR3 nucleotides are TGTGCCAGCAGCCTGAGGCGGGGGCACGCTGAAGCTTTCTTT.